This T cell receptor beta chain was found in a study of CD8 T cells in Susac syndrome. An amount of RNA that ranged from roughly 0.5 to 1 ug was reverse transcribed with random hexamers. Using its own MiXCR run on the immunoSEQ multiplex PCR reads, TCRdb lists one record per CDR3 protein. The sample has 150,000 to 200,000 distinct CDR3 sequences, 85% to 95% seen once; the top ten hold 0.15% to 0.2%. V was shortened by 6 bases and J by 3 bases, with 11 bases between the two germline ends. The germline gives CDR1 SQVTM, CDR2 ANQGSEA. The CDR3 runs to 12 residues. The chain joins TRBV29-1 to TRBJ1-2; D is perhaps TRBD1 (6 bases). This receptor was identified in a human donor with multiple sclerosis. Sequencing was carried out using CD8+ T cells from PBMCs. CDR3 sequence: CSVIRQDYGYTF. In DNA form, the CDR3 reads TGCAGCGTGATAAGACAGGACTATGGCTACACCTTC.